This TCR beta chain is drawn from a study of blood T cell repertoires in COVID-19. Study details: The study drew acute and convalescent COVID-19 samples from the United States, Italy and Spain. The cDNA or gDNA used as material had been derived from T cells, B-cell-depleted T cells, or PBMCs.

This clone has more than one count but fewer than ten. This table comes from immunoSEQ multiplex PCR, and its TCRdb copy is limited to in-frame clones, with some not included. The table includes 60,000 to 65,000 clones, roughly 84% detected once. Sequencing input: peripheral blood. The sequence derives from a man in his fifties or sixties with COVID-19, enrolled during active disease.

DNA of the CDR3: TGTGCCAGCAGCTCAACAACCGACAGGGTTGAGACCCAGTACTTC. It yields the protein CASSSTTDRVETQYF. The genes are TRBV7-9 and TRBJ2-5; 7 positions match TRBD1. Germline trimming cut 4 bases from V and 5 bases from J; bases unmatched to any gene: 10. This CDR3 spans 15 amino acids. Germline V CDR1 and CDR2: SEHNR, FQNEAQ (reference sequence).